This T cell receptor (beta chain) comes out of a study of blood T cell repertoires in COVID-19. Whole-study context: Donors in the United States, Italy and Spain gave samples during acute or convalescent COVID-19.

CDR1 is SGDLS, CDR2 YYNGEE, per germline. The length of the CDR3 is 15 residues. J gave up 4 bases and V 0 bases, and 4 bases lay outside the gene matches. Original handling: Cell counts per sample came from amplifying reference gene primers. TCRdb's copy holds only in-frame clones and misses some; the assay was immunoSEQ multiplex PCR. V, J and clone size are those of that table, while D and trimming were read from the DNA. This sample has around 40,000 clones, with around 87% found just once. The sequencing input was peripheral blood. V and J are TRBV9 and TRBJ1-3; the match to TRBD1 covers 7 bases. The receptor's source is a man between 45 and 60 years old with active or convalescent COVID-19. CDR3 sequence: CASSVGGTAGNTIYF. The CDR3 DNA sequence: TGTGCCAGCAGCGTAGGTGGGACAGCCGGAAACACCATATATTTT.